Listed below are T cell receptor beta chains from one sample, sequenced in a study of metastatic and nonmetastatic thyroid tumors. TCRdb re-called the PCR reads via MiXCR. This table holds 15,000 to 20,000 clones, about 25% found once. Sequencing used adjacent normal tissue. These receptors came from a female donor with papillary thyroid cancer or a benign thyroid nodule (not recorded which). Some clones in this sample may be carry-over from other donors' samples. Each CDR3 is given with its conserved first and last residue. D genes are given only for firm matches. The listing skips clone size in some rows; elsewhere it reads once, few, many or a size class.

NA	TRBV7-8	TRBJ2-2	NA	12	TGTGCCAGCAGCCGCAGAACCGGGGAGCTGTTTTTT	CASSRRTGELFF
NA	TRBV19	TRBJ1-5	few	15	TGTGCCAGTAGTATAGGAGACTGGGGCAATCAGCCCCAGCATTTT	CASSIGDWGNQPQHF
NA	TRBV10-3	TRBJ2-1	NA	12	TGTGCCATCAGTGAGCCTAGAAATGAGCAGTTCTTC	CAISEPRNEQFF
NA	TRBV19	TRBJ1-2	NA	13	TGTGCCAGTAGTATCCGAGAGACGGGTGGCTACACCTTC	CASSIRETGGYTF
TRBD1	TRBV20-1	TRBJ2-7	NA	14	TGCAGTGCAACCTGGACAGGGAACTCCTACGAGCAGTACTTC	CSATWTGNSYEQYF
NA	TRBV11-2	TRBJ2-1	few	16	TGTGCCAGCAGCTCGATACTAGCAGGTTCCTACAATGAGCAGTTCTTC	CASSSILAGSYNEQFF
TRBD2	TRBV6-2/TRBV6-3	TRBJ2-2	few	20	TGTGCCAGCACTCGGGGGGCCAGGGGACTAGCGGGAGTGTCCACCGGGGAGCTGTTTTTT	CASTRGARGLAGVSTGELFF
TRBD2	TRBV6-5	TRBJ2-7	NA	15	TGTGCCAGCAGTTTGATAGCGGGAGGGGGCTACGAGCAGTACTTC	CASSLIAGGGYEQYF
NA	TRBV6-2/TRBV6-3	TRBJ1-1	NA	13	TGTGCCAGCAGCCAGGTCCTGAACACTGAAGCTTTCTTT	CASSQVLNTEAFF
NA	TRBV12-3/TRBV12-4	TRBJ1-3	few	16	TGTGCCAGCAGCTCCCCGGAAGGCCCCCGAAGTGACACCATATATTTT	CASSSPEGPRSDTIYF
TRBD1	TRBV7-2	TRBJ2-7	NA	15	TGTGCCAGCAGCTTAGTGAAGGGGGCCTCCTACGAGCAGTACTTC	CASSLVKGASYEQYF
NA	TRBV6-1	TRBJ1-3	NA	15	TGTGCCAGCAGTGAATTCCCGGGGGGAGGGAACACCATATATTTT	CASSEFPGGGNTIYF
NA	TRBV19	TRBJ1-2	few	12	TGTGCCAGTAGGTGGAATAACTATGGCTACACCTTC	CASRWNNYGYTF
TRBD1	TRBV7-2	TRBJ1-2	few	12	TGTGCCAGCAGCACCCCCAGGGGGAGCTACACCTTC	CASSTPRGSYTF
NA	TRBV6-1	TRBJ2-6	few	17	TGTGCCAGCAGCCAGCCCCGGGCTCTCTCTGGGGCCAACGTCCCGACTTTC	CASSQPRALSGANVPTF
NA	TRBV11-2	TRBJ2-7	few	14	TGTGCCAGCAGCCGACGCGGGACTCAATCAGAGCAGTACTTC	CASSRRGTQSEQYF
NA	TRBV20-1	TRBJ2-1	few	15	TGCAGTGCTAGAGATCTTGGGGCAGGACGGGGTGAGCAGTTCTTC	CSARDLGAGRGEQFF
NA	TRBV2	TRBJ1-1	NA	13	TGTGCCAGCAGTGAGAGGGGGAACACTGAAGCTTTCTTT	CASSERGNTEAFF
NA	TRBV6-2/TRBV6-3	TRBJ1-1	few	13	TGTGCCAGCGGGTACAGGGTTGTTACTGAAGCTTTCTTT	CASGYRVVTEAFF
TRBD2	TRBV7-2	TRBJ2-1	NA	16	TGTGCCAGCAGCTTAGCGGGGGGGGTCTCCTACAATGAGCAGTTCTTC	CASSLAGGVSYNEQFF
NA	TRBV9	TRBJ2-2	NA	13	TGTGCCAGCAGCGTACTGAGCACCGGGGAGCTGTTTTTT	CASSVLSTGELFF
TRBD1	TRBV6-5	TRBJ1-5	few	18	TGTGCCAGCAGCCCCGGGACAGGTAATTTTCAGGGCAATCAGCCCCAGCATTTT	CASSPGTGNFQGNQPQHF
NA	TRBV7-8	TRBJ2-7	few	15	TGTGCCAGCAGCCCCCAGTCGGGGGTCCCCTACGAGCAGTACTTC	CASSPQSGVPYEQYF
NA	TRBV6-2/TRBV6-3	TRBJ2-7	NA	20	TGTGCCAGCACCGGGAGAACTCAGGGGCCTTGGCCTCCGGGGACCTACGAGCAGTACTTC	CASTGRTQGPWPPGTYEQYF
NA	TRBV4-1	TRBJ2-2	NA	17	TGCGCCAGCAGCCAAGATATAACTAGCACGCACACCGGGGAGCTGTTTTTT	CASSQDITSTHTGELFF
NA	TRBV25-1	TRBJ2-5	few	16	TGTGCCAGCAGTGAATTGGGAGTAGCGACCCAAGAGACCCAGTACTTC	CASSELGVATQETQYF
NA	TRBV5-8	TRBJ2-1	NA	10	TGTGCCAGCATGGGACGCCAACAGCTCTTC	CASMGRQQLF
NA	TRBV6-1	TRBJ1-2	many	13	TGTGCCAGCAGTGAAGAGTGGGGGCACGGCTACACCTTC	CASSEEWGHGYTF
TRBD1	TRBV5-1	TRBJ2-7	NA	13	TGCGCCAGCAGCGGACAGGGTTTTTACGAGCAGTATTTC	CASSGQGFYEQYF
TRBD1	TRBV2	TRBJ2-1	few	15	TGTGCCAGCAGTGTGCAGGGGGCAGTGTACAATGAGCAGTTCTTC	CASSVQGAVYNEQFF
NA	TRBV27	TRBJ2-7	few	13	TGTGCCAGCAGTTCGGGGGAGGCCTACGAGCAGTACTTC	CASSSGEAYEQYF
NA	TRBV5-1	TRBJ2-7	NA	13	TGCGCCAGCAGCCTGGACAGCCCCTACGAGCAGTACTTC	CASSLDSPYEQYF
NA	TRBV30	TRBJ1-1	NA	15	TGTGCCTGGAGATTGAGGACCCTCGGGCCCACTGAAGCTTTCTTT	CAWRLRTLGPTEAFF
NA	TRBV30	TRBJ1-4	NA	11	TGTGCCTGGAGTGTAAGTGAAAAACTGTTTTTT	CAWSVSEKLFF
NA	TRBV19	TRBJ1-2	NA	15	TGTGCCAGTAGTATTTCGTTCCGGGACTCGGGTGGCTACACCTTC	CASSISFRDSGGYTF
NA	TRBV2	TRBJ1-2	NA	23	TGTGCCAGCAGTGAAGAGTTTCGCTTGGATACCGTGACGGATTTGAGACCCTATTATGGCTACACCTTC	CASSEEFRLDTVTDLRPYYGYTF
TRBD1	TRBV28	TRBJ2-1	few	15	TGTGCCAGCAGTTTCTCTCACAGGGGGGACGATGAGCAGTTCTTC	CASSFSHRGDDEQFF
TRBD1	TRBV7-8	TRBJ1-1	NA	16	TGTGCCAGCAGCTTACACCCGGGACAGGGAATTCCTGAAGCTTTCTTT	CASSLHPGQGIPEAFF
TRBD1	TRBV11-2	TRBJ1-1	NA	14	TGTGCCAGCAGCGGCTCTAGGGGGCACTTGCGAGCTTTCTTT	CASSGSRGHLRAFF
NA	TRBV28	TRBJ1-6	many	13	TGTGCCAGCAAGGCAGCTGTGAATTCACCCCTCCACTTT	CASKAAVNSPLHF
TRBD1	TRBV6-2/TRBV6-3	TRBJ1-5	few	20	TGTGCCAGCAGTTACTCTAGAGGGACAGGCAACCTCGAAGGCAATCAGCCCCAGCATTTT	CASSYSRGTGNLEGNQPQHF
NA	TRBV27	TRBJ1-6	few	17	TGTGCCAGCAGTTTCCTCCCCTCCGGGGCGTGGAATTCACCCCTCCACTTT	CASSFLPSGAWNSPLHF
TRBD2	TRBV27	TRBJ2-1	many	17	TGTGCCAGCAGTCCCGCAACGGGACTAGCGTCCTACAATGAGCAGTTCTTC	CASSPATGLASYNEQFF
NA	TRBV5-1	TRBJ2-7	NA	15	TGCGCCAGCAGCTTGGCCCGACTAACCTACTACGAGCAGTACTTC	CASSLARLTYYEQYF
NA	TRBV5-1	TRBJ2-2	few	15	TGCGCCAGCAGCTTCAATTCGGACGGCTCCGGGGAGCTGTTTTTT	CASSFNSDGSGELFF
TRBD1	TRBV11-3	TRBJ1-1	few	13	TGTGCCAGCAGCGCACAGGGGGACACTGAAGCTTTCTTT	CASSAQGDTEAFF
TRBD1	TRBV6-5	TRBJ1-6	few	15	TGTGCCAGCAGTTACTCTAACGACAGGGATTCACCCCTCCACTTT	CASSYSNDRDSPLHF
NA	TRBV6-2/TRBV6-3	TRBJ2-7	NA	13	TGTCCCATCTCCAGGAGTGGGATTTACGAGCAGTACTTC	CPISRSGIYEQYF
NA	TRBV2	TRBJ2-2	NA	15	TGTGCCAGCAGTGAAGGCACTTCTAACACCGGGGAGCTGTTTTTT	CASSEGTSNTGELFF